This entry lists 11 T cell receptor beta chains sequenced from one sample in a study of blood T cell repertoires in COVID-19. This table comes from immunoSEQ multiplex PCR, and its TCRdb copy is limited to in-frame clones, with some not included. The sample lists 150,000 to 200,000 clones; about 89% were seen once. Sample: peripheral blood. Source of these receptors: a man between 70 and 80 years old with acute or convalescent COVID-19.

This clone was seen once. The chain joins TRBV29-1 to TRBJ2-7; TRBD1 aligns across 7 bases. V trimming: 0 bases; J trimming: 3 bases; junction bases outside the gene matches: 5. Germline assignment: CDR1 SQVTM and CDR2 ANQGSEA. This CDR3 spans 14 amino acids. CDR3 protein: CSVEDGTADYEQYF. CDR3 coding DNA: TGCAGCGTTGAAGATGGGACAGCTGACTACGAGCAGTACTTC.

This clone is classed as medium-sized. This sequence joins TRBV19 and TRBJ2-5, with 10 bases lining up with TRBD2. J gave up 5 bases and V 8 bases, and 2 bases lay outside the gene matches. Germline V gives CDR1 LNHDA, CDR2 SQIVND (reference sequence). CDR3 size: 12 residues. In DNA form, the CDR3 reads TGTGCCAGTCGACTAGCGGGTGAGACCCAGTACTTC. It yields the protein CASRLAGETQYF.

The chain carries TRBV5-1 and TRBJ2-4; D is perhaps TRBD1 (6 bases). The CDR3 covers 18 residues. Germline CDR1 is SGHRS and CDR2 is YFSETQ. V lost 4 bases to trimming and J lost 0 bases, with 20 bases between them. The CDR3 bases are TGCGCCAGCAGCCTGGGGTATACCGGGACACTAGCCAAAAACATTCAGTACTTC. Translated: CASSLGYTGTLAKNIQYF.

V and J are TRBV6-1 and TRBJ2-1, with 10 bases lining up with TRBD2. The CDR3 has 15 amino acids. Trimming took 2 bases from V and 6 from J; bases not matched to a gene: 4. Per the germline V gene, CDR1 is MNHNS and CDR2 is SASEGT. CDR3 amino acids: CASSELGLASNEQFF. The CDR3 DNA reads TGTGCCAGCAGTGAACTGGGACTAGCGTCCAATGAGCAGTTCTTC.

The DNA of the CDR3 is TGTGCCAGCAGTGAAGTAGCGGGTTACAATGAGCAGTTCTTC. This translates into CASSEVAGYNEQFF. The rearrangement uses TRBV6-1 and TRBJ2-1; TRBD2 aligns across 7 bases. The V and J ends lost 1 base and 4 bases, in that order; junction bases with no gene match: 1. The CDR3 consists of 14 residues. CDR1 MNHNS and CDR2 SASEGT come from the germline V gene.

V and J are TRBV18 and TRBJ2-3; the match to TRBD2 covers 11 bases. Germline V gene lookup returns CDR1 KGHSH and CDR2 LQKENI. V lost 1 base to trimming and J lost 0 bases; unmatched junction nucleotides: 3. There are 17 residues in the CDR3. Here the CDR3 reads CASSPLASGGSTDTQYF. The CDR3 DNA is TGTGCCAGCTCACCACTGGCTAGCGGGGGGAGCACAGATACGCAGTATTTT.

The rearrangement uses TRBV5-1 and TRBJ2-2, with 8 nucleotides matching TRBD1. Germline CDR1 SGHRS, CDR2 YFSETQ. The V segment lost 3 bases and the J segment 0 bases; nucleotides outside the gene matches: 7. This CDR3 region has 17 residues. The CDR3 loop is CASSSRAGGTNTGELFF. The CDR3 coding sequence is TGCGCCAGCAGCTCGAGGGCAGGGGGCACGAACACCGGGGAGCTGTTTTTT.

The chain carries TRBV28 and TRBJ2-2; 7 bases are a match to TRBD1. J lost 2 bases, V lost 0 bases, and 3 bases had no gene match. CDR1 MDHEN and CDR2 SYDVKM come from the germline V gene. There are 16 residues in the CDR3. CDR3 in DNA: TGTGCCAGCAGTTTATGGGACAGGCCCAACACCGGGGAGCTGTTTTTT. Encoded protein: CASSLWDRPNTGELFF.

The rearrangement links TRBV7-9 to TRBJ2-7, with TRBD1 as a possible D gene (6 bases). Trimming pared 4 bases from V and 3 bases from J, leaving 22 bases between. The CDR3 runs 17 residues. Germline assignment: CDR1 SEHNR and CDR2 FQNEAQ (reference sequence). The CDR3 nucleotides read TGTGCCAGCAGCTCCACCGGGGACACGGCATTAGACTACGAGCAGTACTTC. Residues: CASSSTGDTALDYEQYF.

The chain is built from TRBV5-4 and TRBJ2-6; possibly TRBD1 for D (5 bases). CDR3 length: 16 residues. Trimming cost V 2 bases and J 0 bases, with 9 bases left between them. In germline, CDR1 is SGHNT, CDR2 YYREEE (reference sequence). The CDR3 sequence: CASSFRVSSGANVLTF. DNA of the CDR3: TGTGCCAGCAGCTTCAGGGTTAGCTCTGGGGCCAACGTCCTGACTTTC. The full variable domain, completed using reference TRBV5-4 and TRBJ2-6, is ETGVTQSPTHLIKTRGQQVTLRCSSQSGHNTVSWYQQALGQGPQFIFQYYREEENGRGNFPPRFSGLQFPNYSSELNVNALELDDSALYLCASSFRVSSGANVLTFGAGSRLTVL.

The chain has TRBV2 and TRBJ2-5, with D tentatively TRBD2 (5 bases). The CDR3 runs 13 residues. CDR1 and CDR2 (germline): SNHLY, FYNNEI. Trimming pared 8 bases from V and 0 bases from J, leaving 10 bases between. This chain's CDR3 is CASYSGNQETQYF. The CDR3 region has the DNA TGTGCCAGCTACTCGGGGAACCAAGAGACCCAGTACTTC.